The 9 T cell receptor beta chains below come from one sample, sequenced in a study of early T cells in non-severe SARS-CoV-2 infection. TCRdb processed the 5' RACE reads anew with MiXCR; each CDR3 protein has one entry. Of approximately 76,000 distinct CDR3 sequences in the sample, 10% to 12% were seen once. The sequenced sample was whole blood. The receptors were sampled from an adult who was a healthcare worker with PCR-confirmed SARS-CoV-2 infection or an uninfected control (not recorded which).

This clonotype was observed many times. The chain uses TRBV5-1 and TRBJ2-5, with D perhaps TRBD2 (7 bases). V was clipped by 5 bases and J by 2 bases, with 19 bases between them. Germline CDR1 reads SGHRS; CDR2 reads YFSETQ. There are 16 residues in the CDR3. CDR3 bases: TGCGCCAGCAGTCCGAATGGGGGGGCCATTCAAGAGACCCAGTACTTC. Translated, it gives CASSPNGGAIQETQYF.

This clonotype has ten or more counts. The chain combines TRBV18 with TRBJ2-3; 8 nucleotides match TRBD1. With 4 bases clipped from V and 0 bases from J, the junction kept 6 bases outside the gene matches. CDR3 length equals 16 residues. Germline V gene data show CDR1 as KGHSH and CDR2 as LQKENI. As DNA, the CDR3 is TGTGCCAGCTCACGGGATCAGGGGGCGAGCACAGATACGCAGTATTTT. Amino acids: CASSRDQGASTDTQYF.

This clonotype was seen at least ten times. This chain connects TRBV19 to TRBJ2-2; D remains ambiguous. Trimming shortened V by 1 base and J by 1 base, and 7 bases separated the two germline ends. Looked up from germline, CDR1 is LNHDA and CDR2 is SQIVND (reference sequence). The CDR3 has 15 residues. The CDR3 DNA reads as TGTGCCAGTAGTATAGTGGGGTTGAACACCGGGGAGCTGTTTTTT. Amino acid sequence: CASSIVGLNTGELFF.

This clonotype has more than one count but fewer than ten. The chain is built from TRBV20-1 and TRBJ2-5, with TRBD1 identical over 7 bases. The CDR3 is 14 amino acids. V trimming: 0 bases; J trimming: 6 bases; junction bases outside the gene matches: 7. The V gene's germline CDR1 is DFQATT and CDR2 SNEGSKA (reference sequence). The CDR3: CSARDRRGRQTQYF. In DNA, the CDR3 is TGCAGTGCTAGAGATCGCAGGGGGAGACAGACCCAGTACTTC.

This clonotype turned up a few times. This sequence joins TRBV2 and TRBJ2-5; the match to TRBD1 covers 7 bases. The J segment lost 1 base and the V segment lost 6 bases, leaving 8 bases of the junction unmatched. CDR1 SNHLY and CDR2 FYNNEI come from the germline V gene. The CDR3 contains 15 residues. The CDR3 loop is CASRLLRDSQETQYF. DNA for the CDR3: TGTGCCAGCAGGTTACTCCGGGACAGCCAAGAGACCCAGTACTTC.

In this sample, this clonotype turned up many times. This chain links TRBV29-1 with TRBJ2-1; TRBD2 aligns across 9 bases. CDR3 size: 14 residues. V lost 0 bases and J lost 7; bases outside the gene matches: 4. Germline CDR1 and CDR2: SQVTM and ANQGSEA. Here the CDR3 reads CSVEDRAGGNEQFF. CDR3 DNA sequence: TGCAGCGTTGAAGATCGGGCGGGGGGGAATGAGCAGTTCTTC.

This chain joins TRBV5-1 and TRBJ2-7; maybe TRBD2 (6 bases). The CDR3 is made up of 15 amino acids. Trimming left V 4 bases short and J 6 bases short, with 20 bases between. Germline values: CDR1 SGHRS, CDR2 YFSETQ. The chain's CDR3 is CASSEGRAAGGEQYF. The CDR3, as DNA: TGCGCCAGCAGCGAAGGACGGGCCGCCGGGGGCGAGCAGTACTTC.

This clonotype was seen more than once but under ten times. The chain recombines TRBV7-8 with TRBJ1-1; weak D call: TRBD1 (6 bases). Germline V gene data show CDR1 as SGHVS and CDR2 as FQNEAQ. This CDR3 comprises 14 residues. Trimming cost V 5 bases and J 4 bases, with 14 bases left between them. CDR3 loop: CASSRGQLPTEAFF. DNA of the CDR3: TGTGCCAGCAGCCGGGGACAACTCCCCACTGAAGCTTTCTTT.

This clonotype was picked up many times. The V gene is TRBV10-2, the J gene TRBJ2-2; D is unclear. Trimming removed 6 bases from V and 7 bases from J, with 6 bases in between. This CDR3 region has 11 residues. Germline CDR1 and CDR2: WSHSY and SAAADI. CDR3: CASRVVGELFF. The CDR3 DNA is TGCGCCAGCAGGGTAGTCGGGGAGCTGTTTTTT.